This T cell receptor (beta chain) was found in a study of CD8 T cells in ankylosing spondylitis. A single count supports this clonotype. The CDR3 totals 15 residues. V was clipped by 3 bases and J by 5 bases; unmatched bases: 5. Germline assignment: CDR1 KGHSH and CDR2 LQKENI. From the 5' RACE reads, TCRdb called clonotypes with MiXCR, one entry per CDR3 protein. Among about 39,000 distinct CDR3 sequences listed, about 9.3% were seen once. The chain links TRBV18 to TRBJ2-7; 12 bases match TRBD2. The clonotype was recovered from a male donor with ankylosing spondylitis or in good health (not recorded which). Sequencing input: blood, either unsorted or a sorted T cell fraction (not recorded which). CDR3 in DNA: TGTGCCAGCTCACCCCGGACTAGCGGGAAGGACGAGCAGTACTTC. Protein product: CASSPRTSGKDEQYF.